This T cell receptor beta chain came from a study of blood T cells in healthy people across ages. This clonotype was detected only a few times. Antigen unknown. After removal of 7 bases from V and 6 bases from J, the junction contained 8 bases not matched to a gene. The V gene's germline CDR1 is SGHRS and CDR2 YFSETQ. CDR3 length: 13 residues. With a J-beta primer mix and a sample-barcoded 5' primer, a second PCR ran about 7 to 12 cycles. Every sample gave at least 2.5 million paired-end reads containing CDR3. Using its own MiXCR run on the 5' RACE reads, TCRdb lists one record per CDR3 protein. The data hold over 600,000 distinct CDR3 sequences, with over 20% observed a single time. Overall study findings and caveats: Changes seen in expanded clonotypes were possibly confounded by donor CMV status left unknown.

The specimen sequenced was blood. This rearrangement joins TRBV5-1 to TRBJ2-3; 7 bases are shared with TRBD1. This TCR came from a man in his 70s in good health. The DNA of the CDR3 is TGCGCCAGCTCAGAAAGGGGGCAGGATACGCAGTATTTT. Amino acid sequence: CASSERGQDTQYF.